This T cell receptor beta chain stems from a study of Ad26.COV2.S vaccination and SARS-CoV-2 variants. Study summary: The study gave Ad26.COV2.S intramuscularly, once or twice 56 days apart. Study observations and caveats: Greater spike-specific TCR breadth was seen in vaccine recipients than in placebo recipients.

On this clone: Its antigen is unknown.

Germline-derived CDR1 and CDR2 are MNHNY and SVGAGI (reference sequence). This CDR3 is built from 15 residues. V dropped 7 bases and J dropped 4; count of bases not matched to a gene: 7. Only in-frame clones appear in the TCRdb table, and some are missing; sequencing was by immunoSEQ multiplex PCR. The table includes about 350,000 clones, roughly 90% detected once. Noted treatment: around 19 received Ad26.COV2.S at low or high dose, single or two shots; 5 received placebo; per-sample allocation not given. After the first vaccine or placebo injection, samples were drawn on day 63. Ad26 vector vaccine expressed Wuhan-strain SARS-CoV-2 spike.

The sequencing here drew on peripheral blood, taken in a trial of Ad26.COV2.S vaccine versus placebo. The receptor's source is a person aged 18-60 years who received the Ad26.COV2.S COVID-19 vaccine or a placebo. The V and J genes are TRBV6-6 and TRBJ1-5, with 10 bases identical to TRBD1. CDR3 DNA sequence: TGTGCCAGCAATTCGGGACAGGGGAGGAATCAGCCCCAGCATTTT. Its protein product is CASNSGQGRNQPQHF.